What follows describes a single T cell receptor beta chain. The sample belongs to a study of shared T cell receptors in the human thymus. Profiled with immunoSEQ multiplex PCR; TCRdb holds only in-frame clones, not every one. The sample yields 65,000 to 70,000 clones, nearly 95% seen once. V was pared by 0 bases and J by 1 base, with 9 bases between. This CDR3 is built from 15 residues. In germline, CDR1 is MNHEY, CDR2 SVGAGI. The chain joins TRBV6-5 to TRBJ1-1; D not resolved. Sample: thymocytes. The source of this sequence is a human donor. CDR3 bases: TGTGCCAGCAGTTACTCCTTGGAAAGGAACACTGAAGCTTTCTTT. This gives the protein CASSYSLERNTEAFF.